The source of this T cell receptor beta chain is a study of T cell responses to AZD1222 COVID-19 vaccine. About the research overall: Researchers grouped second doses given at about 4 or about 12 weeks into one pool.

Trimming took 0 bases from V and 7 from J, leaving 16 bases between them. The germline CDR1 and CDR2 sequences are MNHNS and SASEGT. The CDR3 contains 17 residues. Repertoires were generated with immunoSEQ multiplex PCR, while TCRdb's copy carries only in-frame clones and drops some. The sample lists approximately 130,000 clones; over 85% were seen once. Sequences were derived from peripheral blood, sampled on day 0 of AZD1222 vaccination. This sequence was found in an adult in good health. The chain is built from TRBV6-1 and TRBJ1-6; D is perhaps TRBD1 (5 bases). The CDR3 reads CASSEAPGARGNSPLHF. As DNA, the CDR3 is TGTGCCAGCAGTGAAGCACCCGGGGCGAGAGGGAATTCACCCCTCCACTTT.